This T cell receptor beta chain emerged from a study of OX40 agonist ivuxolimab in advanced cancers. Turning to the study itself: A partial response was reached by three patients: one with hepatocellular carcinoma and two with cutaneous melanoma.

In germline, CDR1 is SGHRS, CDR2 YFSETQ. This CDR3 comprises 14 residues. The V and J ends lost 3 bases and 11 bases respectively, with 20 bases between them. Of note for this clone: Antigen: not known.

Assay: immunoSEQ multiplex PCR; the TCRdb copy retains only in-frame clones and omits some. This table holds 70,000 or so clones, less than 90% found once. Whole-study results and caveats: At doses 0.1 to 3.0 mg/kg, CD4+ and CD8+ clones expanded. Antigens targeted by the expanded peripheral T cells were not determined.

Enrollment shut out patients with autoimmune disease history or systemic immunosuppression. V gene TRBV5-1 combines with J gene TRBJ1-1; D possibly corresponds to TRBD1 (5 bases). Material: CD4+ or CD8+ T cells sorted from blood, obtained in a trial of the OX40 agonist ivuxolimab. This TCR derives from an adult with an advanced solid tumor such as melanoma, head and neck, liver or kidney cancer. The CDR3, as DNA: TGCGCCAGCAGCTACACCCAGGGTGTTGGTGTGGCTTTCTTT. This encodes CASSYTQGVGVAFF.